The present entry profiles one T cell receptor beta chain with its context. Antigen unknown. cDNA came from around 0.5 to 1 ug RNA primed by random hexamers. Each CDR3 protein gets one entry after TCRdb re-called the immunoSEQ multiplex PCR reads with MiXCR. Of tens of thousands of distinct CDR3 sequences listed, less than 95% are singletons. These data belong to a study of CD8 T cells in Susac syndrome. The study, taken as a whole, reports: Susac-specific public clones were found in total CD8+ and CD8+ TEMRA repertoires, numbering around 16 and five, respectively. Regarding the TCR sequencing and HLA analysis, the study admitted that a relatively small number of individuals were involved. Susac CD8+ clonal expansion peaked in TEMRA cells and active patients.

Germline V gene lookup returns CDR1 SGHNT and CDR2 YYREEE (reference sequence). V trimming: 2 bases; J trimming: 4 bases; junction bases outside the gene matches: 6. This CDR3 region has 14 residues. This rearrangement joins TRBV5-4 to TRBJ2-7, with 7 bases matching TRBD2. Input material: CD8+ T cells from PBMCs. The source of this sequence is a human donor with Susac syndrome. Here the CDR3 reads CASSLRAGSYEQYF. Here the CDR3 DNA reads TGTGCCAGCAGCTTACGAGCGGGGTCTTACGAGCAGTACTTC.